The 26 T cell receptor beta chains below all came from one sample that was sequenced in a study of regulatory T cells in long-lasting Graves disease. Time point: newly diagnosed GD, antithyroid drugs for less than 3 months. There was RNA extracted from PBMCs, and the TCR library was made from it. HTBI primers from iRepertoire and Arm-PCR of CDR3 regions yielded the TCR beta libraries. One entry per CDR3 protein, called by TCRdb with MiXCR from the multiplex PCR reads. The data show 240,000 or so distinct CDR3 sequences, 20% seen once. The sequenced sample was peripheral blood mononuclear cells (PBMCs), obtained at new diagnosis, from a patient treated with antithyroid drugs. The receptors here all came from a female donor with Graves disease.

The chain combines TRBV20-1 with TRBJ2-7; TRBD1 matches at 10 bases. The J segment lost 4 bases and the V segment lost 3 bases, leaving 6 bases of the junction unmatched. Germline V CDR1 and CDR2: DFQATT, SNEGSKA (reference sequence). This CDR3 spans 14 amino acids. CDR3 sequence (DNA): TGCAGTGCTAGCCGACAGGGGGCGAGGTACGAGCAGTACTTC. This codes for CSASRQGARYEQYF.

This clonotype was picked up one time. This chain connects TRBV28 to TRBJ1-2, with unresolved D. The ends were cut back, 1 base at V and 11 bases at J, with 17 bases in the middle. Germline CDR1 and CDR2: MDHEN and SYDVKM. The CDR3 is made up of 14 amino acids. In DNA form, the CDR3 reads TGTGCCAGCAGTTTATCGTACTATTCTTCGAGGTACACCTTC. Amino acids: CASSLSYYSSRYTF.

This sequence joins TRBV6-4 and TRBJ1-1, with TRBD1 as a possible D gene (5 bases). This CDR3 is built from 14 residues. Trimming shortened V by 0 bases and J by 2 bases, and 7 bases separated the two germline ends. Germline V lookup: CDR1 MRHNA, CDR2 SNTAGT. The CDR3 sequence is CASSDSGGNTEAFF. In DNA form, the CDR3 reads TGTGCCAGCAGTGACTCGGGGGGAAACACTGAAGCTTTCTTT.

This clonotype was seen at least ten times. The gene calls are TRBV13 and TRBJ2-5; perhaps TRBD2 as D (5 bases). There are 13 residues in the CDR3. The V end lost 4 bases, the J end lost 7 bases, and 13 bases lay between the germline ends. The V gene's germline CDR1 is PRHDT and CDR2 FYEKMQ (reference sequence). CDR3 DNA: TGTGCCAGCAGCTCTCGGGATTCTGGGACCCAGTACTTC. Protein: CASSSRDSGTQYF. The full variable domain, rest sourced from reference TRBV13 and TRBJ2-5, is AAGVIQSPRHLIKEKRETATLKCYPIPRHDTVYWYQQGPGQDPQFLISFYEKMQSDKGSIPDRFSAQQFSDYHSELNMSSLELGDSALYFCASSSRDSGTQYFGPGTRLLVL.

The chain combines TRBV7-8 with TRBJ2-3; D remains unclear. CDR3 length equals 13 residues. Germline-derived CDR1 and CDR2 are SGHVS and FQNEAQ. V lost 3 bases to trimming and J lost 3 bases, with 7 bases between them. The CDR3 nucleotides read TGTGCCAGCAGCTTGCGCAGGACAGATACGCAGTATTTT. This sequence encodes CASSLRRTDTQYF.

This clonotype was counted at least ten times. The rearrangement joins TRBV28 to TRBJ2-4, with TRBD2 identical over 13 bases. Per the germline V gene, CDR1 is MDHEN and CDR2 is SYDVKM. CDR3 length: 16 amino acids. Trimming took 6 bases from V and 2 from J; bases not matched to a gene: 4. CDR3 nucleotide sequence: TGTGCCAGCAGGTTGACTAGCGGGAGGCCCAAAAACATTCAGTACTTC. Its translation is CASRLTSGRPKNIQYF. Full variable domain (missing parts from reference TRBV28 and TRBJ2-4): DVKVTQSSRYLVKRTGEKVFLECVQDMDHENMFWYRQDPGLGLRLIYFSYDVKMKEKGDIPEGYSVSREKKERFSLILESASTNQTSMYLCASRLTSGRPKNIQYFGAGTRLSVL.

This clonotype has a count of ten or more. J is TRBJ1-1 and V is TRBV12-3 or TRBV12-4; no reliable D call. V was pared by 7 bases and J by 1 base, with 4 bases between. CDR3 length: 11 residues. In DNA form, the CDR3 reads TGTGCCAGCATAACGAACACTGAAGCTTTCTTT. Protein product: CASITNTEAFF.

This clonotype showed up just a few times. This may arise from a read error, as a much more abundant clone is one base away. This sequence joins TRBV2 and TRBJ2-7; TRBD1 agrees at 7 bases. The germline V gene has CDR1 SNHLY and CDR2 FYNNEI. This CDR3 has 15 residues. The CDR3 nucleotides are TGTGCCAACAGTCCCATACAGGGGCGTTCCTACGAGCAGTACTTC. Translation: CANSPIQGRSYEQYF. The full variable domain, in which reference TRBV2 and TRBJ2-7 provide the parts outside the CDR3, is EPEVTQTPSHQVTQMGQEVILRCVPISNHLYFYWYRQILGQKVEFLVSFYNNEISEKSEIFDDQFSVERPDGSNFTLKIRSTKLEDSAMYFCANSPIQGRSYEQYFGPGTRLTVT.

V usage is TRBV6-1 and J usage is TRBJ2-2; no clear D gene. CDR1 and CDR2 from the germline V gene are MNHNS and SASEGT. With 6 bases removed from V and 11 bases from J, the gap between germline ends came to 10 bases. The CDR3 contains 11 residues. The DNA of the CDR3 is TGTGCCAGCAGGGAGTCGACAGAGCTGTTTTTT. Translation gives CASRESTELFF.

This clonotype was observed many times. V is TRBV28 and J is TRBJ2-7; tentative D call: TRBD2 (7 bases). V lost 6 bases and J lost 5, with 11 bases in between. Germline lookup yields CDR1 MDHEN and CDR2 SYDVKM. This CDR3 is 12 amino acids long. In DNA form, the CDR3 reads TGTGCCAGCAGGTCGGGGGGCCACGAGCAGTACTTC. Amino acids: CASRSGGHEQYF.

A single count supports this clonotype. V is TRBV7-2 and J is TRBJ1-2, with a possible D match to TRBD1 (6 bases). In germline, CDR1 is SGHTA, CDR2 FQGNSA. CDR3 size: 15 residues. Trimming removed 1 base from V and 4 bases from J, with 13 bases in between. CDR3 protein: CASSLGQAQIYGYTF. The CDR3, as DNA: TGTGCCAGCAGCTTAGGACAGGCCCAAATCTATGGCTACACCTTC.

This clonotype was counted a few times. Here the CDR3 reads CASSYQGVGTEAFF. CDR3 coding DNA: TGTGCCAGCAGTTACCAGGGGGTGGGCACTGAAGCTTTCTTT. The chain joins TRBV6-2 or TRBV6-3 to TRBJ1-1, with 7 bases matching TRBD1. After removal of 2 bases from V and 4 bases from J, the junction contained 4 bases not matched to a gene. Per the germline V gene, CDR1 is MNHEY and CDR2 is SVGEGT. The length of the CDR3 is 14 residues.

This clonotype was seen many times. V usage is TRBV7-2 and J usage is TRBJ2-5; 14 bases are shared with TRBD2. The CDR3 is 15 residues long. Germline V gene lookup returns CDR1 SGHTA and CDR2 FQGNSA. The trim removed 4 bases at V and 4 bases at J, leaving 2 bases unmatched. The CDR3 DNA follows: TGTGCCAGCAGCTCAGGACTAGCGGGAGGAGAGACCCAGTACTTC. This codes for CASSSGLAGGETQYF.

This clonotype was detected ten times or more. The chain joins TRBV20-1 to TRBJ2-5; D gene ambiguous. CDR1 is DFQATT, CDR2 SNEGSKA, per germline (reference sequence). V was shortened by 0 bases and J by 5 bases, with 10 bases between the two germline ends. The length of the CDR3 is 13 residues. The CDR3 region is CSARDPLLETQYF. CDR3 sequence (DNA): TGCAGTGCTAGAGATCCGCTACTGGAGACCCAGTACTTC.

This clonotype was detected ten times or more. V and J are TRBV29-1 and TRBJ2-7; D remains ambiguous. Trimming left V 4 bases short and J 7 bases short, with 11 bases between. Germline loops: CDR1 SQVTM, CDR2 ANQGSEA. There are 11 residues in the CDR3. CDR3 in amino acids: CSVAETWEQYF. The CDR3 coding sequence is TGCAGCGTTGCCGAGACTTGGGAGCAGTACTTC.

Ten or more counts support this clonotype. CDR3 sequence (DNA): TGTGCCTGGAGTTTAGGCGGGGAAGACAATGAGCAGTTCTTC. It translates to CAWSLGGEDNEQFF. The chain has TRBV30 and TRBJ2-1, with D possibly matching TRBD2 (6 bases). The CDR3 consists of 14 residues. Germline CDR1 is GTSNPN and CDR2 is SVGIG (reference sequence). Between the trimmed V and J ends, which lost 2 bases and 5 bases, there was a span of 13 bases.

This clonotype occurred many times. The CDR3, as DNA: TGTGCCAGCAGCCAAGCGGGGATGAACACTGAAGCTTTCTTT. Translation gives CASSQAGMNTEAFF. This sequence joins TRBV3-1 and TRBJ1-1; no clear D gene. V gave up 1 base and J gave up 0 bases, with 6 bases separating them. Germline lookup yields CDR1 LGHDT and CDR2 YNNKEL (reference sequence). This CDR3 spans 14 amino acids.

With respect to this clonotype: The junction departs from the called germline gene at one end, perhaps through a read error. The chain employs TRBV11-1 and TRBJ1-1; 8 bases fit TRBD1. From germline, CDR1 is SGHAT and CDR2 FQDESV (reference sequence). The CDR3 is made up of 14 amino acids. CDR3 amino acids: CASTVTGGNTEAFF. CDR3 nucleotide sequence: TGCGCCAGCACAGTAACAGGGGGTAACACTGAAGCTTTCTTT.

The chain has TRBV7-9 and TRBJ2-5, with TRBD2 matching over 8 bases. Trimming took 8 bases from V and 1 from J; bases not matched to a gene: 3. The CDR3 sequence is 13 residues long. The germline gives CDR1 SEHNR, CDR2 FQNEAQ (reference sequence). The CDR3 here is CASCSGTQETQYF. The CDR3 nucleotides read TGTGCCAGCTGTAGCGGGACCCAAGAGACCCAGTACTTC.

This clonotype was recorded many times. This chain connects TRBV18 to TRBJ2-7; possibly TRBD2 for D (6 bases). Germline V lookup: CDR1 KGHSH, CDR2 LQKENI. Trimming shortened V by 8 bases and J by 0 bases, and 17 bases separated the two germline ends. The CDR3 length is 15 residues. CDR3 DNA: TGTGCCAGCAGTCCCGGGACTGGGAGCTCCTACGAGCAGTACTTC. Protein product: CASSPGTGSSYEQYF.

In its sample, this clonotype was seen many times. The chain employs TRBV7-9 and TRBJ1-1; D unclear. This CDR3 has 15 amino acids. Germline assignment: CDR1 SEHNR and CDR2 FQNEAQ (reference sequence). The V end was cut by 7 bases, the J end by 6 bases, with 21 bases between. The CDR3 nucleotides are TGTGCCAGCACCTCGATGGGCGGGCCCGCGCCTGAAGCTTTCTTT. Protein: CASTSMGGPAPEAFF.

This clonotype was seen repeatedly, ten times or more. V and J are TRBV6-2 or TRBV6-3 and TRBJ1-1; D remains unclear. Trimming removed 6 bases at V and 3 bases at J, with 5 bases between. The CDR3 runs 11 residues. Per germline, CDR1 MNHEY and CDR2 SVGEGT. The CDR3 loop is CASRKDTEAFF. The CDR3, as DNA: TGTGCCAGCAGGAAGGACACTGAAGCTTTCTTT.

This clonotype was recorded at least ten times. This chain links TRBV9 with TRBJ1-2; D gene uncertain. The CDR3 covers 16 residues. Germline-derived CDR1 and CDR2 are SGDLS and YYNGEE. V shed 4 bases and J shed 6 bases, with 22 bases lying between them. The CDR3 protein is CASSNRLRAAGDGYTF. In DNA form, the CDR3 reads TGTGCCAGCAGCAACCGCCTGCGGGCGGCCGGGGATGGCTACACCTTC.

The CDR3 sequence: CASSGWTVQETQYF. The CDR3 nucleotides are TGTGCCAGCAGCGGATGGACGGTACAAGAGACCCAGTACTTC. This sequence joins TRBV7-2 and TRBJ2-5; unclear D gene. The CDR3 runs 14 residues. Trimming took off 5 bases at V and 2 bases at J, with 12 bases between the two ends. Germline loops: CDR1 SGHTA, CDR2 FQGNSA.

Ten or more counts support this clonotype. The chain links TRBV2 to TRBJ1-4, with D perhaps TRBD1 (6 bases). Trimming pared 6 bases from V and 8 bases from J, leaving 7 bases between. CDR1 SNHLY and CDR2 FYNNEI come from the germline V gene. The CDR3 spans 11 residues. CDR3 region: CASSRGEKLFF. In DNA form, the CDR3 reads TGTGCCAGCAGCAGGGGAGAAAAACTGTTTTTT.

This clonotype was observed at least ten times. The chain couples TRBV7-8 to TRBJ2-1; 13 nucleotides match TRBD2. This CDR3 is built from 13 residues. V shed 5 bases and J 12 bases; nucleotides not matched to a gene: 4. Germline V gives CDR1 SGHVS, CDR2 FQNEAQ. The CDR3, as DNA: TGTGCCAGCAGCGGGACTAGCGGGGTATGGCAGTTCTTC. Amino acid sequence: CASSGTSGVWQFF. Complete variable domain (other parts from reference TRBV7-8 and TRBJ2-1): GAGVSQSPRYKVAKRGQDVALRCDPISGHVSLFWYQQALGQGPEFLTYFQNEAQLDKSGLPSDRFFAERPEGSVSTLKIQRTQQEDSAVYLCASSGTSGVWQFFGPGTRLTVL.